These T cell receptor beta chains were read from a single sample in a study of regulatory T cells in long-lasting Graves disease. A single record per CDR3 protein comes from TCRdb applying MiXCR to the multiplex PCR reads. The profile shows more than 400,000 distinct CDR3 sequences, about 16% of them singletons. This sample was shared with a second study, whose subject was T cells in Graves' hyperthyroidism and ophthalmopathy.

The sample here was peripheral blood mononuclear cells (PBMCs), taken at new diagnosis, from a patient treated with antithyroid drugs. These receptors were taken from a man aged 35 to 55 with Graves disease. The CDR3 runs from the conserved cysteine through the conserved F or W. D genes are given only for firm matches. Some rows mark clone size as missing; the rest say once, few, many or name a class of expanded clone.

V,size,D,J,DNA,CDR3
TRBV13,many,.,TRBJ2-3,TGTGCCAGCAGAAACCGATTGGGTTCAGATACGCAGTATTTT,CASRNRLGSDTQYF
TRBV2,many,.,TRBJ2-3,TGTGCCAGCAGTGAAGTGCCAGGGCCATCGACAGATACGCAGTATTTT,CASSEVPGPSTDTQYF
TRBV28,few,.,TRBJ1-4,TGTGCCAGCAGTTTACCTGCAACTAATGAAAAACTGTTTTTT,CASSLPATNEKLFF
TRBV20-1,many,TRBD1,TRBJ1-2,TGCAGTGCTAGAGATAGGACAGGGCGTTCTGGTGACTATGGCTACACCTTC,CSARDRTGRSGDYGYTF
TRBV24-1,.,TRBD2,TRBJ2-3,TGTGCCACCAGTTATCAGCGGGGGATAGATACGCAGTATTTT,CATSYQRGIDTQYF
TRBV11-2,.,.,TRBJ2-1,TGTGCCAGCAGCCTCGAGGGTGAGCAGTTCTTC,CASSLEGEQFF
TRBV28,.,.,TRBJ1-2,TGTGCCAGCACAGGGGACGGAATAGCTAACTATGGCTACACCTTC,CASTGDGIANYGYTF
TRBV10-3,many,.,TRBJ2-2,TGTGCCATCAGTGAAACAGGGACGAACACCGGGGAGCTGTTTTTT,CAISETGTNTGELFF
TRBV7-2,few,.,TRBJ1-2,TGTGCCAGCAGCTTAGAGGCCCAGCTCGCTGGCTATGGCTACACCTTC,CASSLEAQLAGYGYTF
TRBV12-3/TRBV12-4,few,.,TRBJ1-5,TGTGCCAGCAGCTGGACAAAGTGGAGCAATCAGCCCCAGCATTTT,CASSWTKWSNQPQHF
TRBV12-3/TRBV12-4,many,.,TRBJ2-4,TGTGCCAGCAGTTTACCCCGTGGTGTCATTCAGTACTTC,CASSLPRGVIQYF
TRBV29-1,few,.,TRBJ2-6,TGCAGCGTTACCATGAGCTCTGGGGCCAACGTCCTGACTTTC,CSVTMSSGANVLTF
TRBV11-2,many,.,TRBJ1-1,TGTGCCAGCAGCTTAGCAGTGAACACTGAAGCTTTCTTT,CASSLAVNTEAFF
TRBV10-3,.,TRBD1,TRBJ2-2,TGTGCCATCAGTGCTCGCCCGGGACAGGGCGACACCGGGGAGCTGTTTTTT,CAISARPGQGDTGELFF
TRBV28,many,TRBD2,TRBJ2-1,TGTGCCAGCAGCAGACGCAGCGGGAGACTCTACAATGAGCAGTTCTTC,CASSRRSGRLYNEQFF
TRBV7-6,few,TRBD2,TRBJ2-1,TGTGCCAGCACCCCCTTGGCGGGAGAACCAAATGAGCAGTTCTTC,CASTPLAGEPNEQFF
TRBV18,many,TRBD1,TRBJ1-5,TGTGCCAGCTCACCACCGGGACAGTTTCAGCCCCAGCATTTT,CASSPPGQFQPQHF
TRBV19,.,.,TRBJ2-1,TGTGCCGCCGAGGGAAATGTACCCAATGAGCAGTTCTTC,CAAEGNVPNEQFF
TRBV27,few,.,TRBJ2-7,TGTGCCAGCAGTTTATGGGGGGCGTCTGCCTACGAGCAGTACTTC,CASSLWGASAYEQYF
TRBV11-3,many,TRBD1,TRBJ2-3,TGTGCCAGCAGAAATACCGGGACAGGGGCAGGAGATACGCAGTATTTT,CASRNTGTGAGDTQYF
TRBV20-1,few,.,TRBJ1-5,TGCAGTGCTAGCTGGGGAAATCAGCCCCAGCATTTT,CSASWGNQPQHF
TRBV28,many,.,TRBJ2-4,TGTGCCAGCAGTTTTGGATCGAACACCAAAAACATTCAGTACTTC,CASSFGSNTKNIQYF
TRBV24-1,.,.,TRBJ1-4,TGTGCCACCAGTGCCTTAAATAATGAAAAACTGTTTTTT,CATSALNNEKLFF
TRBV29-1,.,.,TRBJ2-2,TGCAGCGTTGCAGGGTCCGGGTACACCGGGGAGCTGTTTTTT,CSVAGSGYTGELFF
TRBV7-8,many,TRBD2,TRBJ2-4,TGTGCCAGCAGCTTAGCTTCTAGCGGAAACATTCAGTACTTC,CASSLASSGNIQYF
TRBV28,many,TRBD2,TRBJ2-5,TGTGCCAGCAGACGAACTAGCGGGAGAGGAGAGACCCAGTACTTC,CASRRTSGRGETQYF
TRBV9,.,.,TRBJ2-1,TGTGCCAGCAGCGGGAAGGAGCAGTTCTTC,CASSGKEQFF
TRBV20-1,.,.,TRBJ1-6,TGCAGTGCTCCGACAATAGAGTTACATAATTCACCCCTCCACTTT,CSAPTIELHNSPLHF
TRBV5-4,.,TRBD2,TRBJ2-7,TGTGCCAGCAGCCCGGAACTAGCGGGAGGCTCCGAGCAGTACTTC,CASSPELAGGSEQYF
TRBV10-3,few,.,TRBJ1-1,TGTGCCATCAGTGAGAGTGGGGGGGAAAGAGCTTTCTTT,CAISESGGERAFF
TRBV5-1,.,.,TRBJ1-5,TGCGCCAGCAGCCGAGTACATAGCAATCAGCCCCAGCATTTT,CASSRVHSNQPQHF
TRBV20-1,many,.,TRBJ2-7,TGCAGTGCTAGAACCTCCGGGACCCCCTTTTACGAGCAGTACTTC,CSARTSGTPFYEQYF
TRBV2,many,.,TRBJ2-2,TGTGCCAGCAGTCCATCTAGGACGTTAACCGGGGAGCTGTTTTTT,CASSPSRTLTGELFF
TRBV28,few,.,TRBJ2-3,TGTGCCAGCAGTGCCCCCGCTAGGGATACGCAGTATTTT,CASSAPARDTQYF
TRBV11-2,.,.,TRBJ2-3,TGTGCCAGCAACAATGGGGTATCCACAGATACGCAGTATTTT,CASNNGVSTDTQYF
TRBV12-3/TRBV12-4,many,.,TRBJ1-2,TGTGCCAGCAGCCCGGGACACAGCTATGGCTACACCTTC,CASSPGHSYGYTF
TRBV30,many,.,TRBJ1-3,TGTGCCTGGACCGACTCTGGAAACACCATATATTTT,CAWTDSGNTIYF
TRBV28,many,.,TRBJ2-1,TGTGCCAGCAGCTCAGGGCAGGGTTGGCAGTTCTTC,CASSSGQGWQFF
TRBV14,.,TRBD1,TRBJ1-2,TGTGCCAGCAGCCATTCCCGGACAGGGTACGACGGCTACACCTTC,CASSHSRTGYDGYTF
TRBV9,.,.,TRBJ2-3,TGTGCCAGCAACGAGGGCTATGGCACAGATACGCAGTATTTT,CASNEGYGTDTQYF
TRBV11-2,many,TRBD1,TRBJ1-2,TGTGCCAGCAGCTATGGGACAGGGGACTATGGCTACACCTTC,CASSYGTGDYGYTF
TRBV7-3,few,.,TRBJ1-1,TGTGCCAGCAGCTTAACAGGAGTACCATCCACTGAAGCTTTCTTT,CASSLTGVPSTEAFF
TRBV15,.,.,TRBJ1-5,TGTGCCACCAGCGAGGACAGAAGCAATCAGCCCCAGCATTTT,CATSEDRSNQPQHF
TRBV7-2,many,TRBD1,TRBJ1-1,TGTGCCAGCAGCTTAGCCGGATACAGGGGAACTGAAGCTTTCTTT,CASSLAGYRGTEAFF
TRBV10-3,many,TRBD2,TRBJ2-7,TGTGCCATCAGCGTTTCGGGACTAGCGGGAGCATACGAGCAGTACTTC,CAISVSGLAGAYEQYF
TRBV6-6,many,TRBD1,TRBJ2-7,TGTGCCAGCAGTTACTCGAGGGGGCGGGTGGAACCTTACGAGCAGTACTTC,CASSYSRGRVEPYEQYF